This T cell receptor beta chain was profiled in a study of cytomegalovirus exposure and HLA in healthy donors. Study-wide background: Sequencing of approximately 190 million T cells in an earlier analysis found approximately 120 million unique TCR beta sequences.

The germline V gene encodes CDR1 SNHLY and CDR2 FYNNEI. V trimming: 6 bases; J trimming: 6 bases; junction bases outside the gene matches: 11. The CDR3 is made up of 15 amino acids. The table lists this clone with a few counts. Its antigen remains unknown. Findings of the study overall: As a later analysis showed, a missense DCLRE1C variant was linked to trimming of TCR beta V- and J-genes. DRB1 had the most TCR associations and HLA-C the fewest, a later analysis found, with rates varying by HLA locus.

The PCR ran on 60 Vbeta and 13 Jbeta primers. Sequenced by immunoSEQ multiplex PCR; TCRdb stores in-frame clones only, minus some. Counted here are about 150,000 clones, roughly 80% occurring once; the ten biggest clones make up about 4%. Sequencing used PBMCs. The chain has TRBV2 and TRBJ1-3, with 7 nucleotides matching TRBD1. The source is a woman in her 40s in good health and CMV-seronegative. The CDR3 sequence is CASSIRQGQINTIYF. The CDR3 nucleotides read TGTGCCAGCAGCATCCGACAGGGTCAGATAAACACCATATATTTT.